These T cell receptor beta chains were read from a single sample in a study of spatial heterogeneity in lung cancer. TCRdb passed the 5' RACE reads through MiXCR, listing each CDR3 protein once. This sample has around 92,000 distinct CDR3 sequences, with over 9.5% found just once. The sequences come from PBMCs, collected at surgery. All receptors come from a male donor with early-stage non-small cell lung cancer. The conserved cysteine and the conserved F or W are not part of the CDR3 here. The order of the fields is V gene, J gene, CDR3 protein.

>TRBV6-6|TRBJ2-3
ASKGGTSTDTQY
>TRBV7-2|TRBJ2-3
ASSLSGGGRSTDTQY
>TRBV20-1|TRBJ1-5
SAGQGPNQPQH
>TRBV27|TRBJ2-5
ASSGWTSGGQETQY
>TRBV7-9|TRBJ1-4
ASSGEGSLNEKLF
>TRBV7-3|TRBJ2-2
ASSLGHFNTGELF
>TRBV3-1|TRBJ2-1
ASSQVVRGEQF
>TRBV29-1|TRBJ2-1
SVEDSGFHNEQF
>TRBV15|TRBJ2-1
ATSRVFGEDEQF
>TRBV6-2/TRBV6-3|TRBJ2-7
ASRALAGGSTYEQY
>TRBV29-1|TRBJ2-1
SVERGPISYNEQF
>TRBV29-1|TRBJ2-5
SVKGLAGWEETQY
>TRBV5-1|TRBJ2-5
ASSLANEETQY
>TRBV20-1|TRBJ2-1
SASTGLAGRNEQF
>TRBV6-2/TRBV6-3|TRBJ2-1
ASSPGPWGEQF
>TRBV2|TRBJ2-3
ASSERLAGTTDTQY
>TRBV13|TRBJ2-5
ASSLRGQETQY
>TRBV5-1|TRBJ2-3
ASSLTGFTDTQY
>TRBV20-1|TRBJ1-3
SASGTPDGGIY
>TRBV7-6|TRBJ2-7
ASRRGTSSSYEQY
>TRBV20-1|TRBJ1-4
SARTIKGPNEKLF
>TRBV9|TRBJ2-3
ASSASGRPTDTQY
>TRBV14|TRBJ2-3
ASSPFGPRRGTDTQY
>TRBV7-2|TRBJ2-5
ASSLGAGAQETQY
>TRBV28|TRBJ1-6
ASSRLTGDSPLH
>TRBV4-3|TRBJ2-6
ASSRGVLLSGANVLT
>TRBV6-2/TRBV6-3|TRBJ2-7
ASKIPGTASYEQY
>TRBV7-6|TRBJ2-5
ASSQYYSSETQY
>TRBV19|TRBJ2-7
ASSMRTEGEQY
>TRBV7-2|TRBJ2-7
ASSSSNQRGW
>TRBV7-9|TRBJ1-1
ASSFVTGSNTEAF
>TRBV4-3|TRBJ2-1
ASSPLGQGKGNEQF
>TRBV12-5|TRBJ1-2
ASGTGQGLT
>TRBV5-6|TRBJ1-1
ASSLDRAPENTEAF
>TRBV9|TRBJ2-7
ASRAGNRILREGYEQY
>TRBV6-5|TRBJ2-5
ASSRIGGQETQY
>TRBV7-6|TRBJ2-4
ASSFSSGNIQY
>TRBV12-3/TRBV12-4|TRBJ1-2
ASSYQARSSGYT
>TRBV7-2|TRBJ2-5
ASSLASSQETQY
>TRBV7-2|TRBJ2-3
ASSPTDTQY
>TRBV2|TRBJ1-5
ASSGGVRNQPQH
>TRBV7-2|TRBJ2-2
ASSSGLASELGELF
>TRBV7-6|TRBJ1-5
ASSPGTGDQPQH
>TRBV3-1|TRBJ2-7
ASSPAGGGKNEQY
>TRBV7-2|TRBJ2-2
ASSLNRRQNTGELF
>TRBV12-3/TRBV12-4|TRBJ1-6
ASSFSGEGNSPLH
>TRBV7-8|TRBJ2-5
ASSLLETQY
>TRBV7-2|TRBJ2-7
ASSQSGTASYEQY
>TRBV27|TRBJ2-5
ASSQTQGPQY
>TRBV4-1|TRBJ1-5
ASSGVGGQPQH
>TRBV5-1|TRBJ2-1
ASSSDIYNEQF
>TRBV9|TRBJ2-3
ASSVGTSGSTDTQY
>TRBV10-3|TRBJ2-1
AISELERSYNEQF
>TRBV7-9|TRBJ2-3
ASSLDGVSTQY